The clone carrying this T cell receptor (beta chain) has a count of ten or more. Time point in this sample: patch test 1, 2 weeks after DPC sensitization. The treatment is: therapeutic diphenylcyclopropenone sensitization with weekly scalp DPC. This record comes from a study of human T cells and chemical hapten exposure. The authors' processing: Counting gave a median of around 100,000 TCRs per sample, with values ranging from about 23,224 to 690,600. One entry per CDR3 protein, called by TCRdb with MiXCR from the RACE reads. The V and J calls come from TCRdb's annotation, not from the publication. The sample shows 370,000 or so distinct CDR3 sequences, around 5% of them seen only once. V dropped 1 base and J dropped 2 bases, with 3 bases sitting between them. Germline values: CDR1 MDHEN, CDR2 SYDVKM. This CDR3 is built from 12 residues.

This material consisted of whole blood, taken in connection with sensitization to the hapten diphenylcyclopropenone (DPC). The receptor was derived from a woman in her forties or fifties with alopecia areata. Some clones in this sample may be carry-over from other donors' samples. V usage is TRBV28 and J usage is TRBJ2-7; D not certain. CDR3: CASSLYPYEQYF. The DNA for the CDR3 is TGTGCCAGCAGTTTATACCCCTACGAGCAGTACTTC.